This T cell receptor beta chain stems from a study of T-cell memory formation after mild COVID-19. Looking at the study overall: Largely, TCR clusters stayed within a single donor.

CDR1 is SEHNR and CDR2 is FQNEAQ in the germline V gene (reference sequence). With 5 bases clipped from V and 2 bases from J, the junction kept 8 bases outside the gene matches. There are 15 residues in the CDR3. A few counts support this clonotype. Barcoded TCR alpha and TCR beta cDNA libraries with UMIs came from 5'RACE using constant-segment primers. TCRdb processed the 5' RACE reads anew with MiXCR; each CDR3 protein has one entry. Of 200,000 to 250,000 distinct CDR3 sequences in the sample, under 30% were seen once. The clonotype was recovered from an adult woman who had mild COVID-19 (a few samples of this study predate the infection). Cell type and time point are not known. The sequencing sample was made of PBMCs or a T cell subset sorted from them (not recorded which). The chain recombines TRBV7-9 with TRBJ2-5; TRBD1 matches at 7 bases. CDR3 bases: TGTGCCAGCAGCGTACAACCGGGACAGCAAGAGACCCAGTACTTC. This translates into CASSVQPGQQETQYF.